These T cell receptor beta chains were read from a single sample in a study of PD-1 blockade in classical Hodgkin lymphoma. Repertoires were generated with immunoSEQ multiplex PCR, while TCRdb's copy carries only in-frame clones and drops some. The sample shows about 3,000 clones, 80% of them seen only once. Sequencing was done on a sample of CD8+ T cells from blood. The receptor source for this set is a human donor with classical Hodgkin lymphoma. Each CDR3 is given with its conserved first and last residue. The order of the fields is D gene, clone size, J gene, V gene, CDR3 protein, CDR3 DNA. A D gene is named only where the DNA matches it firmly. Clone size is stated in some rows and not others, as once, few, many or a class when expanded.

>NA|NA|TRBJ2-6|TRBV18
CASSPQGLTSGANVLTF
TGTGCCAGCTCACCGCAGGGACTGACCTCTGGGGCCAACGTCCTGACTTTC
>NA|NA|TRBJ2-1|TRBV11-1
CASSLVRIDEQFF
TGTGCCAGCAGCTTAGTTCGTATCGATGAGCAGTTCTTC
>NA|few|TRBJ2-4|TRBV25-1
CASSEGGKNIQYF
TGTGCCAGCAGCGAGGGGGGGAAAAACATTCAGTACTTC
>NA|few|TRBJ1-5|TRBV19
CASSIGGGPGQPQHF
TGTGCCAGTAGTATAGGGGGAGGGCCCGGTCAGCCCCAGCATTTT
>NA|NA|TRBJ1-3|TRBV14
CASSQDGTFSGNTIYF
TGTGCCAGCAGCCAAGATGGCACGTTCTCTGGAAACACCATATATTTT
>TRBD1|NA|TRBJ1-2|TRBV7-2
CASSLGQGWYGYTF
TGTGCCAGCAGCTTAGGACAGGGATGGTATGGCTACACCTTC
>NA|NA|TRBJ2-7|TRBV19
CASSPGSTYEQYF
TGTGCCAGTAGTCCGGGGTCTACCTACGAGCAGTACTTC
>TRBD2|NA|TRBJ2-7|TRBV2
CASSEFNAAGGEGWEQYF
TGTGCCAGCAGTGAATTTAATGCCGCCGGGGGGGAAGGATGGGAGCAGTACTTC
>TRBD1|NA|TRBJ2-1|TRBV7-2
CASRWTGLGNEQFF
TGTGCCAGCAGATGGACAGGACTCGGGAATGAGCAGTTCTTC
>NA|NA|TRBJ1-4|TRBV5-6
CASSPGDGVGEKLFF
TGTGCCAGCAGCCCCGGGGACGGGGTTGGAGAAAAACTGTTTTTT
>TRBD2|few|TRBJ2-1|TRBV27
CASSHTSGALYNEQFF
TGTGCCAGCAGTCACACTAGCGGGGCCTTGTACAATGAGCAGTTCTTC
>TRBD2|NA|TRBJ2-7|TRBV20-1
CSSSGDYEQYF
TGCAGTTCAAGCGGGGACTACGAGCAGTACTTC
>NA|NA|TRBJ2-7|TRBV5-4
CASSLLGGASSYEQYF
TGTGCCAGCAGCTTGTTGGGGGGAGCTAGCTCGTACGAGCAGTACTTC
>NA|NA|TRBJ2-2|TRBV5-5
CASSSLGAGELFF
TGTGCCAGCAGCTCCCTGGGGGCCGGGGAGCTGTTTTTT
>TRBD1|few|TRBJ1-2|TRBV4-3
CASSPDRGYGYTF
TGCGCCAGCAGCCCGGACAGGGGCTATGGCTACACCTTC
>NA|once|TRBJ2-7|TRBV29-1
CSVNLGGFGEQYF
TGCAGCGTGAACCTGGGGGGATTTGGCGAGCAGTACTTC
>NA|NA|TRBJ2-3|TRBV6-5
CASSYTIDRSTDTQYF
TGTGCCAGCAGTTACACCATTGACAGGAGCACAGATACGCAGTATTTT
>NA|once|TRBJ2-7|TRBV10-2
CASWFNHEQYF
TGCGCCAGCTGGTTCAACCACGAGCAGTACTTC
>NA|few|TRBJ2-3|TRBV6-4
CASSDSKAGWITSTDTQYF
TGTGCCAGCAGTGACTCGAAGGCGGGATGGATTACTAGCACAGATACGCAGTATTTT
>TRBD1|NA|TRBJ2-7|TRBV7-6
CASSRGDRGYEQYF
TGTGCCAGCAGCCGAGGGGACAGAGGCTACGAGCAGTACTTC
>TRBD2|few|TRBJ2-1|TRBV30
CAWNEREWDEQFF
TGTGCCTGGAATGAGCGGGAGTGGGATGAGCAGTTCTTC